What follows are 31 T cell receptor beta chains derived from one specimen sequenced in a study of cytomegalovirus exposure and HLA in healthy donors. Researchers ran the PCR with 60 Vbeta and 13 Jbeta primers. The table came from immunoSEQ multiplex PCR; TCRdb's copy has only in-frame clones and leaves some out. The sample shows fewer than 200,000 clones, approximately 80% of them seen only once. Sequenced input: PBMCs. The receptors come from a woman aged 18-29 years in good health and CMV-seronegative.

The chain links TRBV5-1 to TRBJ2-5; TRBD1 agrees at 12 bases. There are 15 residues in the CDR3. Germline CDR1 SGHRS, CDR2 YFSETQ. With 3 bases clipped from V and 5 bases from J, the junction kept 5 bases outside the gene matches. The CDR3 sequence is CASSWGTGGAETQYF. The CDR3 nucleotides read TGCGCCAGCAGCTGGGGGACAGGGGGCGCGGAGACCCAGTACTTC.

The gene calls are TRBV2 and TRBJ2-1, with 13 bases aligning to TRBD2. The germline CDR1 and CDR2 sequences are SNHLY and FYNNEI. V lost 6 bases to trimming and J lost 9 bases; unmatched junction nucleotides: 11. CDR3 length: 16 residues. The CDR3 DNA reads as TGTGCCAGCAGCGGGGGGGGACTAGCGGGACTATTTGAGCAGTTCTTC. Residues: CASSGGGLAGLFEQFF.

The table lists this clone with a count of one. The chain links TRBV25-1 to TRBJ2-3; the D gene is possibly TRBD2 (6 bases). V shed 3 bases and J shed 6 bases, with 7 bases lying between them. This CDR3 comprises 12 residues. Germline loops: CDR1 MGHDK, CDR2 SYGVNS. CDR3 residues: CASSDGRDTQYF. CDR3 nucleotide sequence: TGTGCCAGCAGTGATGGGAGGGATACGCAGTATTTT.

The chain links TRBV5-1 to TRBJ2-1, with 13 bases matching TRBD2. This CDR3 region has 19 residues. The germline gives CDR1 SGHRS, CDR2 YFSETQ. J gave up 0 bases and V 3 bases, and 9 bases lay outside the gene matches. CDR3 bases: TGCGCCAGCAGCTCGGGACCGGGACTAGCGGGATCCTCCTACAATGAGCAGTTCTTC. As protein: CASSSGPGLAGSSYNEQFF.

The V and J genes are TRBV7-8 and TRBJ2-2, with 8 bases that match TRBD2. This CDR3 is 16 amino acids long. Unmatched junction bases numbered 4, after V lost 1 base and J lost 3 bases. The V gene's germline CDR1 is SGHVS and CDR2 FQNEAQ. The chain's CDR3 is CASSLVAGGYTGELFF. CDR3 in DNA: TGTGCCAGCAGCTTAGTGGCGGGAGGCTACACCGGGGAGCTGTTTTTT.

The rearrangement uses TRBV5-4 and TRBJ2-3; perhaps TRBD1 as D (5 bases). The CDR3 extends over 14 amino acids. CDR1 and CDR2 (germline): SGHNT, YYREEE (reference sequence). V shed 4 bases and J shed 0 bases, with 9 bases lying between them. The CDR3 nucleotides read TGTGCCAGCAGCGCCGGACATAGCACAGATACGCAGTATTTT. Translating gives CASSAGHSTDTQYF.

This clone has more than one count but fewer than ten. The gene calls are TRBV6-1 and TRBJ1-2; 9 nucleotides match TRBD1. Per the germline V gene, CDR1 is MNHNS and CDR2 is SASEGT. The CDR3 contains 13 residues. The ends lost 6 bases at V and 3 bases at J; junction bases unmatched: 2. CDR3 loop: CASRRTGDYGYTF. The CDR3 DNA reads TGTGCCAGCAGGAGGACAGGGGACTATGGCTACACCTTC.

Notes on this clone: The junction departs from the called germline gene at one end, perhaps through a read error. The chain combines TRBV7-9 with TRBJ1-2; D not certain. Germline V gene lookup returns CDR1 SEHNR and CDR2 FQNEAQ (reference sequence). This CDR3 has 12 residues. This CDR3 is CSSTVQAYGYTF. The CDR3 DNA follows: TGTTCCAGCACGGTGCAGGCTTATGGCTACACCTTC.

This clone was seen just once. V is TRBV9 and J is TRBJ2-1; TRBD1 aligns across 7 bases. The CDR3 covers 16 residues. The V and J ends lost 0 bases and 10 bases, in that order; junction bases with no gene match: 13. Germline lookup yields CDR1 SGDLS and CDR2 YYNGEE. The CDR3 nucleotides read TGTGCCAGCAGCGTAGGTGGGACAGCATCAGTATGGGAGCAGTTCTTC. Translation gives CASSVGGTASVWEQFF. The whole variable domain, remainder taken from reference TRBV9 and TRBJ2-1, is DSGVTQTPKHLITATGQRVTLRCSPRSGDLSVYWYQQSLDQGLQFLIQYYNGEERAKGNILERFSAQQFPDLHSELNLSSLELGDSALYFCASSVGGTASVWEQFFGPGTRLTVL.

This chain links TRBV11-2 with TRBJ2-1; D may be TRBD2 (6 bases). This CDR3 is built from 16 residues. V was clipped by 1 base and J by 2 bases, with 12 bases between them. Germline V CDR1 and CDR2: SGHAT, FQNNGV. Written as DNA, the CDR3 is TGTGCCAGCAGCTTAGTCCTAGCGACCACCTACAATGAGCAGTTCTTC. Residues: CASSLVLATTYNEQFF.

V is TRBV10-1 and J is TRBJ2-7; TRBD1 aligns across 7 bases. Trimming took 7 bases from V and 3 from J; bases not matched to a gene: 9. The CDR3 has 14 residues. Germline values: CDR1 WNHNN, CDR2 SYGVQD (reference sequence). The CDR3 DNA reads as TGCGCCAGCATTGGCAGGGGGAAAATCTACGAGCAGTACTTC. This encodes CASIGRGKIYEQYF.

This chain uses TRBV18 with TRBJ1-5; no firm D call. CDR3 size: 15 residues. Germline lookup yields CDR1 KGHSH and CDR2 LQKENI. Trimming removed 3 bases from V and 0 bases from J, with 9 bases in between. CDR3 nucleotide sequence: TGTGCCAGCTCACCTAACAGTTATAGCAATCAGCCCCAGCATTTT. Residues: CASSPNSYSNQPQHF. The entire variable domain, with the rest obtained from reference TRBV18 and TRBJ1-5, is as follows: NAGVMQNPRHLVRRRGQEARLRCSPMKGHSHVYWYRQLPEEGLKFMVYLQKENIIDESGMPKERFSAEFPKEGPSILRIQQVVRGDSAAYFCASSPNSYSNQPQHFGDGTRLSIL.

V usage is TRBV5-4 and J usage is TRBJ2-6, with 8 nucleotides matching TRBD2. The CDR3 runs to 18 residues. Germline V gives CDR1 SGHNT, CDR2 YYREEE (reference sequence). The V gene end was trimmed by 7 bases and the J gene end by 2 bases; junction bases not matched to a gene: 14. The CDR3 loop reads CASGGLRRGAAGANVLTF. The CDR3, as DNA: TGTGCCAGCGGTGGACTTAGGCGGGGGGCTGCTGGGGCCAACGTCCTGACTTTC.

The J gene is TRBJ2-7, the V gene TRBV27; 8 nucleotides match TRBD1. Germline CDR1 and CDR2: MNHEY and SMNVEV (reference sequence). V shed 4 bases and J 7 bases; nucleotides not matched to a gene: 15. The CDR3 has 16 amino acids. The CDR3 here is CASSSSAGQVLQEQYF. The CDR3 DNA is TGTGCCAGCAGTTCTTCTGCGGGACAGGTATTACAAGAGCAGTACTTC.

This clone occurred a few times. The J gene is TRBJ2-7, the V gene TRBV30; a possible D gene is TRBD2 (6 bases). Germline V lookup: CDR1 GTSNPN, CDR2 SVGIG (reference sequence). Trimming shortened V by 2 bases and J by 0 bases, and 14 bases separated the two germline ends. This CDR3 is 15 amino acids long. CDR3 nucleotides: TGTGCCTGGAGTATAGGAGGAGGGAGCTCCTACGAGCAGTACTTC. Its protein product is CAWSIGGGSSYEQYF. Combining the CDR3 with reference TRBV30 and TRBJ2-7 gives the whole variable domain SQTIHQWPATLVQPVGSPLSLECTVEGTSNPNLYWYRQAAGRGLQLLFYSVGIGQISSEVPQNLSASRPQDRQFILSSKKLLLSDSGFYLCAWSIGGGSSYEQYFGPGTRLTVT.

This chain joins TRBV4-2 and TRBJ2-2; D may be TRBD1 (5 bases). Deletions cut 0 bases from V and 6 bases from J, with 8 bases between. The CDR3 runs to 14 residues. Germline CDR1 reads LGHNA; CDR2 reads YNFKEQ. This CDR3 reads CASSQDRVAGELFF. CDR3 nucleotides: TGTGCCAGCAGCCAAGACAGGGTGGCCGGGGAGCTGTTTTTT.

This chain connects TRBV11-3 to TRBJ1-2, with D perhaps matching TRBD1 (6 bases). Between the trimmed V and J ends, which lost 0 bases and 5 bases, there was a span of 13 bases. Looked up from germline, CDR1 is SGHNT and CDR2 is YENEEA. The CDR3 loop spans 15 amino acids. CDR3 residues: CASSLDAGEQYGYTF. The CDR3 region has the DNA TGTGCCAGCAGCTTAGACGCAGGGGAACAGTATGGCTACACCTTC.

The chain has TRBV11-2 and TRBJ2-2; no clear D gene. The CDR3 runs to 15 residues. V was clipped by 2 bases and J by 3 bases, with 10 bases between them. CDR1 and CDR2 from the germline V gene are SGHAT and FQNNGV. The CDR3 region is CASSLLSRYTGELFF. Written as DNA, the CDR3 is TGTGCCAGCAGCTTACTATCGCGATACACCGGGGAGCTGTTTTTT.

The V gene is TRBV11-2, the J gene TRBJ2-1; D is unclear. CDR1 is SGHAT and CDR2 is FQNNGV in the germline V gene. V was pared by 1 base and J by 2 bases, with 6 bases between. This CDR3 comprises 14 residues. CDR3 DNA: TGTGCCAGCAGCTTAGTGTCCACCTACAATGAGCAGTTCTTC. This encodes CASSLVSTYNEQFF. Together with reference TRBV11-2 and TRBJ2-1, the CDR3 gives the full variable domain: EAGVAQSPRYKIIEKRQSVAFWCNPISGHATLYWYQQILGQGPKLLIQFQNNGVVDDSQLPKDRFSAERLKGVDSTLKIQPAKLEDSAVYLCASSLVSTYNEQFFGPGTRLTVL.

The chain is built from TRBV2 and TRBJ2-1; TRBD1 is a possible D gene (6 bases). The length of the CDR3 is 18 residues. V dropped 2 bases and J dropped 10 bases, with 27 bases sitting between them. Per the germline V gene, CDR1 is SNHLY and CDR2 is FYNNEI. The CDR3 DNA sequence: TGTGCCAGCAGTGAAAGGGGGTGGGGGCCAAAGGACTTGGGGGAGCAGTTCTTC. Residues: CASSERGWGPKDLGEQFF.

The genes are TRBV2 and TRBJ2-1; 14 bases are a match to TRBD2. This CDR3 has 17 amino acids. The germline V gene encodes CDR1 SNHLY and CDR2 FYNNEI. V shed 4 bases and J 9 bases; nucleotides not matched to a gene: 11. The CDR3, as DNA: TGTGCCAGCAGTGGACCCGGGACTAGCGGGAGTTATGCTGAGCAGTTCTTC. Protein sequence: CASSGPGTSGSYAEQFF.

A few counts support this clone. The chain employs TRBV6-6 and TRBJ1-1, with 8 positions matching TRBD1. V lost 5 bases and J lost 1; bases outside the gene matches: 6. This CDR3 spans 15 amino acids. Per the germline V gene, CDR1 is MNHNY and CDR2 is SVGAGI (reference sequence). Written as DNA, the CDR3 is TGTGCCAGCAGTCACAGGGGGTTCACGAACACTGAAGCTTTCTTT. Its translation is CASSHRGFTNTEAFF.

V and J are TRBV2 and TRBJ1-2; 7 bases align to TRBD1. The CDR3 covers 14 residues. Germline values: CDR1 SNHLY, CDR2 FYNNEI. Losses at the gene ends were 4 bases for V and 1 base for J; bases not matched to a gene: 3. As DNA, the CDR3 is TGTGCCAGCAGTGGACAGGGTGTTAACTATGGCTACACCTTC. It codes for CASSGQGVNYGYTF.

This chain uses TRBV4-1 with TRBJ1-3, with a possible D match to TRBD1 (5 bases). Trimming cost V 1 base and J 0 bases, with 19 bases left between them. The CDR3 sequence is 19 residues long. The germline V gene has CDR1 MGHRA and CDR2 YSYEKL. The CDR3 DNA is TGCGCCAGCAGCCAAGGGGGGGTAGAAGGGTTAAGCTCTGGAAACACCATATATTTT. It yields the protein CASSQGGVEGLSSGNTIYF.

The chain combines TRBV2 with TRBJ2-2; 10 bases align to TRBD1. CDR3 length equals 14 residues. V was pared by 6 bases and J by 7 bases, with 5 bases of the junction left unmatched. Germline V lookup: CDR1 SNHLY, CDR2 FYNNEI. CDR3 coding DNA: TGTGCCAGCAGGGGACAGGGGTTCGGCGGGGAGCTGTTTTTT. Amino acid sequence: CASRGQGFGGELFF.

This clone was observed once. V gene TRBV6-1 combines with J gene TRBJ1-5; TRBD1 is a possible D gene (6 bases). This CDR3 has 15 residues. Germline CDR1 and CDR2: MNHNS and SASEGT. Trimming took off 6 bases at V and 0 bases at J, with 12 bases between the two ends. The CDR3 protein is CASRRGTFSNQPQHF. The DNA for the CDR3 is TGTGCCAGCAGGCGGGGGACATTTAGCAATCAGCCCCAGCATTTT.

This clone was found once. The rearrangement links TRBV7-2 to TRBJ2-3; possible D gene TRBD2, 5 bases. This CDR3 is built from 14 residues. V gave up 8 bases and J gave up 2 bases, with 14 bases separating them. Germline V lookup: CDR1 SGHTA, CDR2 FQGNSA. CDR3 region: CASSVGVNTDTQYF. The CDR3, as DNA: TGTGCCAGCTCGGTCGGGGTTAACACAGATACGCAGTATTTT.

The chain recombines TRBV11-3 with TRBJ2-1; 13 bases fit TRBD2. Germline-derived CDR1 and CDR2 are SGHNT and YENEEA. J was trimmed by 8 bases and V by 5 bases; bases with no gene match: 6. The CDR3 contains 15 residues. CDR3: CASSPRTSGRHEQFF. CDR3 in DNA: TGTGCCAGCAGCCCTAGGACTAGCGGGAGACATGAGCAGTTCTTC.

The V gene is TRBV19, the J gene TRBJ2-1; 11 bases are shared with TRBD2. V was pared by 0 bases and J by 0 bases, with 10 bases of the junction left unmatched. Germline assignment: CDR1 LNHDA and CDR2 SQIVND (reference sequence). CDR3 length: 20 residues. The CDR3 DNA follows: TGTGCCAGTAGTATAGAGGGTAGCGGGAGGGCCAAGAGCTCCTACAATGAGCAGTTCTTC. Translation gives CASSIEGSGRAKSSYNEQFF.

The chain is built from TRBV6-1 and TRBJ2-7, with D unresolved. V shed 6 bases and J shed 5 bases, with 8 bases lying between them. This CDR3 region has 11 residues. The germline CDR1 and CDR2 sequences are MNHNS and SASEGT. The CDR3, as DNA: TGTGCCAGCAGATCCCGGGACGAGCAGTACTTC. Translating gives CASRSRDEQYF.

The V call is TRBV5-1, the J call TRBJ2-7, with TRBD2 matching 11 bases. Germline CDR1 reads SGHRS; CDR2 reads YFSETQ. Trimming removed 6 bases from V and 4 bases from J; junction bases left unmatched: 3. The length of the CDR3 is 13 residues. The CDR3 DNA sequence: TGCGCCAGCAAAAGGACTAGCGGGTACGAGCAGTACTTC. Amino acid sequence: CASKRTSGYEQYF.